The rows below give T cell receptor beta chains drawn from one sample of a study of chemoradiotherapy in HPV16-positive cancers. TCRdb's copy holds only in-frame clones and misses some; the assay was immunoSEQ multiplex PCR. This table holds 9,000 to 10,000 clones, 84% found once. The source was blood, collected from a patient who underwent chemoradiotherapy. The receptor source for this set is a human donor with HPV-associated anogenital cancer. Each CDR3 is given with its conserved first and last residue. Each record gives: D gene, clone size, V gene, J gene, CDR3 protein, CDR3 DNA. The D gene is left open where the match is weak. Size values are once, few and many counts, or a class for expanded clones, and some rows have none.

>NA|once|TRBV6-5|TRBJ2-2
CASRIMTGNTGELFF
TGTGCCAGCAGAATCATGACAGGGAACACCGGGGAGCTGTTTTTT
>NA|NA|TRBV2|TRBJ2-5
CASSAPRSGARGETQYF
TGTGCCAGCAGCGCCCCTAGGTCAGGAGCCCGGGGAGAGACCCAGTACTTC
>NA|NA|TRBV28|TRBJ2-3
CASSRDTNTDTQYF
TGTGCCAGCAGCCGCGACACTAACACAGATACGCAGTATTTT
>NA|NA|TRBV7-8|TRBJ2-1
CASSLSQGFYNEQFF
TGTGCCAGCAGCTTAAGCCAGGGTTTCTACAATGAGCAGTTCTTC
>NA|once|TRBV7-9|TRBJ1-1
CASSLARDIAEAFF
TGTGCCAGCAGCTTAGCGAGGGATATCGCTGAAGCTTTCTTT
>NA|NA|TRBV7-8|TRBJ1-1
CASSPGLGATRNTEAFF
TGTGCCAGCAGTCCTGGTTTGGGGGCGACGAGGAACACTGAAGCTTTCTTT
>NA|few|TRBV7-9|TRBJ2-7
CASSTGQKAQYF
TGTGCCAGCAGCACAGGCCAGAAAGCGCAGTACTTC
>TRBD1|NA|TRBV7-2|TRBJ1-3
CASSPRTGGSGNTIYF
TGTGCCAGCAGCCCACGGACAGGGGGCTCTGGAAACACCATATATTTT
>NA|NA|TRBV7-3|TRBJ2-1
CASSPSTDFYNEQFF
TGTGCCAGCAGCCCATCGACAGATTTTTACAATGAGCAGTTCTTC
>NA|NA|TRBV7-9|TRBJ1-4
CASTATGSEKLFF
TGTGCCAGCACTGCGACAGGCTCTGAAAAACTGTTTTTT
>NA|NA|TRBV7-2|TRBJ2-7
CASSLGDLGHEQYF
TGTGCCAGCAGCTTAGGGGATCTGGGACACGAGCAGTACTTC
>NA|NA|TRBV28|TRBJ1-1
CASLILGEAFF
TGTGCCAGCTTAATACTGGGTGAAGCTTTCTTT
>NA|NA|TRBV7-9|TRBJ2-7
CASSLASGSGYEQYF
TGTGCCAGCAGCTTAGCGTCGGGATCGGGGTACGAGCAGTACTTC
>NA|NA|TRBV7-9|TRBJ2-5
CASSPKITATEETQYF
TGTGCCAGCAGCCCCAAGATAACAGCGACTGAAGAGACCCAGTACTTC
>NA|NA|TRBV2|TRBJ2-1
CASSAQGAYNEQFF
TGTGCCAGCAGTGCACAGGGAGCGTACAATGAGCAGTTCTTC
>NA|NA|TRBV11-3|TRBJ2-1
CASSKGQAYNEQFF
TGTGCCAGCAGCAAGGGACAAGCCTACAATGAGCAGTTCTTC
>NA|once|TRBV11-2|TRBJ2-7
CASSLYSGEQYF
TGTGCCAGCAGCTTGTACAGCGGCGAGCAGTACTTC
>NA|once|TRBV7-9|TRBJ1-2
CASSLDAGPNYGYTF
TGTGCCAGCAGCTTAGACGCAGGGCCTAACTATGGCTACACCTTC
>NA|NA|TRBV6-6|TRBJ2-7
CASSLDGYEQYF
TGTGCCAGCAGCCTCGACGGGTACGAGCAGTACTTC
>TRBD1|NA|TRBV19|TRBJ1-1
CASSMGQGNTEAFF
TGTGCCAGTAGTATGGGACAGGGCAACACTGAAGCTTTCTTT
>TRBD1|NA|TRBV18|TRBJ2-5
CASSQGAAGETQYF
TGTGCCAGCTCACAGGGGGCGGCCGGAGAGACCCAGTACTTC
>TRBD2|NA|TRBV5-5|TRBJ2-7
CASMWGGVGTSYEQYF
TGTGCCAGCATGTGGGGGGGGGTCGGTACCTCCTACGAGCAGTACTTC
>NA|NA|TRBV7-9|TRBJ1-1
CASSPTGGNTEAFF
TGTGCCAGCAGCCCCACCGGAGGGAACACTGAAGCTTTCTTT
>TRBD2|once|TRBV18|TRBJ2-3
CASSGLAGTDTQYF
TGTGCCAGCTCCGGACTAGCGGGCACAGATACGCAGTATTTT
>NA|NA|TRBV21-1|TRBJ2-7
CASSRDTEYEQYF
TGTGCCAGCAGTAGGGACACAGAGTACGAGCAGTACTTC
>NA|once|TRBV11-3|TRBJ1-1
CASSLPGHTEAFF
TGTGCCAGCAGCTTACCAGGGCACACTGAAGCTTTCTTT
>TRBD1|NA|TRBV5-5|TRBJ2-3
CASGQGNSDTQYF
TGTGCCAGCGGACAGGGAAATTCAGATACGCAGTATTTT
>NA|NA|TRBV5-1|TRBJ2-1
CASSWGQLNYNEQFF
TGCGCCAGCAGCTGGGGTCAGCTGAACTACAATGAGCAGTTCTTC
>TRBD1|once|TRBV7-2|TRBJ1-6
CASSPRLGQGASSPLHF
TGTGCCAGCAGCCCCCGACTCGGACAGGGGGCGTCTTCACCCCTCCACTTT
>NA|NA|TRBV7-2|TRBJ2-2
CASSQVTGELFF
TGTGCCAGCAGTCAGGTTACCGGGGAGCTGTTTTTT
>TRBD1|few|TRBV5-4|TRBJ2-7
CASSLDRGVTYEQYF
TGTGCCAGCAGCTTGGACAGGGGCGTAACCTACGAGCAGTACTTC
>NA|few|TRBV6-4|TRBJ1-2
CASSDGLRGGYTF
TGTGCCAGCAGTGACGGGCTCCGCGGGGGCTACACCTTC
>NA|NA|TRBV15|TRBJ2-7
CATSREGRVGEQYF
TGTGCCACCAGCAGAGAGGGCAGGGTCGGCGAGCAGTACTTC
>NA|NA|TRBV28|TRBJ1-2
CASSLIGVGVRGYTF
TGTGCCAGCAGTTTAATAGGTGTAGGGGTAAGGGGCTACACCTTC
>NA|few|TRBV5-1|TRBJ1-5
CASSWGTSTRGNQPQHF
TGCGCCAGCAGCTGGGGGACGTCTACAAGAGGCAATCAGCCCCAGCATTTT
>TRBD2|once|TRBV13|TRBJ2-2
CASSSLPGLAAGELFF
TGTGCCAGCAGCTCACTCCCCGGACTAGCCGCCGGGGAGCTGTTTTTT
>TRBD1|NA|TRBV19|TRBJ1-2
CASSMGDRVGYGYTF
TGTGCCAGTAGTATGGGCGACAGGGTCGGTTATGGCTACACCTTC
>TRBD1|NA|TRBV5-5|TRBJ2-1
CASSSGTVYNEQFF
TGTGCCAGCAGCTCCGGGACAGTTTACAATGAGCAGTTCTTC
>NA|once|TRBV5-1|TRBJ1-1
CASSSHPSRGPTEAFF
TGCGCCAGCAGCTCCCACCCTAGTCGGGGTCCCACTGAAGCTTTCTTT
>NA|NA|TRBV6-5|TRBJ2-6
CASGFTASGANVLTF
TGTGCCAGCGGCTTCACGGCCTCTGGGGCCAACGTCCTGACTTTC
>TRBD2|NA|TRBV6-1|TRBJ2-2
CASSEIGLAGHTGELFF
TGTGCCAGCAGTGAAATAGGACTAGCGGGGCACACCGGGGAGCTGTTTTTT
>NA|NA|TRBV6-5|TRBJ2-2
CASSYSTGYTGELFF
TGTGCCAGCAGTTATTCAACAGGGTATACCGGGGAGCTGTTTTTT
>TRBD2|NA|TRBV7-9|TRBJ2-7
CASSLTGLAYEQYF
TGTGCCAGCAGCTTAACCGGACTAGCCTACGAGCAGTACTTC
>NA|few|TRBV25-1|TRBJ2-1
CASSEYPPRDTPSGEQFF
TGTGCCAGCAGTGAATATCCCCCCCGGGACACTCCGAGCGGTGAGCAGTTCTTC
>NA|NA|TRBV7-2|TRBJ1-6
CASSLGQGYNSPLHF
TGTGCCAGCAGCTTAGGCCAGGGTTATAATTCACCCCTCCACTTT
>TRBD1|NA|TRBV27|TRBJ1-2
CASSLGQGGGYGYTF
TGTGCCAGCAGTTTAGGGCAGGGGGGTGGCTATGGCTACACCTTC
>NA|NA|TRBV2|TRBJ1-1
CASRREGGTEAFF
TGTGCCAGCAGGAGGGAGGGGGGCACTGAAGCTTTCTTT
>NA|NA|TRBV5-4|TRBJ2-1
CASSGSSYNEQFF
TGTGCCAGCAGCGGCAGCTCCTACAATGAGCAGTTCTTC